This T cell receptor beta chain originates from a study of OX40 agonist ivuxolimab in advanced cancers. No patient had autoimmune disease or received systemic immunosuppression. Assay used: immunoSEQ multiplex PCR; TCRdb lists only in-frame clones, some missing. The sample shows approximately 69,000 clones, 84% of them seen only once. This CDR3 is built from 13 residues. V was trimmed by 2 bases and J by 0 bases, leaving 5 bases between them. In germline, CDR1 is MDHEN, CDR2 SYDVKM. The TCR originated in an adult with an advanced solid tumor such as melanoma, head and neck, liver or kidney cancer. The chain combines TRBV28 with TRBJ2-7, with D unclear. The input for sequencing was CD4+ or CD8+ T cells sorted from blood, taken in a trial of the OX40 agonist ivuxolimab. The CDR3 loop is CASSLRDSYEQYF. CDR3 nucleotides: TGTGCCAGCAGTTTAAGGGACTCCTACGAGCAGTACTTC.